A selection of T cell receptor beta chains follows, all from one sample in a study of blood T cell repertoires in COVID-19. Some clones are missing from TCRdb's copy, which holds only in-frame ones; the method was immunoSEQ multiplex PCR. Of around 360,000 clones listed, 80% to 90% are singletons. The source material was PBMCs or T cells enriched from blood (not recorded which). Receptors originate from a man between 40 and 49 years old in a cohort exposed to, infected with or recovered from COVID-19 (not recorded which). The CDR3 runs from the conserved cysteine through the conserved F or W. The D gene is left open where the match is weak. Part of the rows lack a size; the others show once, few, many or a class for expanded clones.

d_call	clone_size	v_call	j_call	cdr3_nt	cdr3_aa
.	.	TRBV27	TRBJ1-5	TGTGCCAGCAGTTTATCCCAGACAGGACATAGCAATCAGCCCCAGCATTTT	CASSLSQTGHSNQPQHF
TRBD1	.	TRBV19	TRBJ1-5	TGTGCCAGTAGTGGGACAGGGGGTATTCAGCCCCAGCATTTT	CASSGTGGIQPQHF
TRBD2	once	TRBV2	TRBJ2-7	TGTGCCAGCAGCAGGACTAGCGTTTCCCCCTACGAGCAGTACTTC	CASSRTSVSPYEQYF
TRBD1	.	TRBV4-1	TRBJ2-5	TGCGCCAGCAGCCTACAGGGGATTGGAGAGACCCAGTACTTC	CASSLQGIGETQYF
.	.	TRBV7-9	TRBJ1-1	TGTGCCAGCAGCTTACAGGGTATGAACACTGAAGCTTTCTTT	CASSLQGMNTEAFF
TRBD2	.	TRBV11-3	TRBJ2-5	TGTGCCAGCAGCTTTAGCGGGGGACAAGAGACCCAGTACTTC	CASSFSGGQETQYF
.	.	TRBV7-8	TRBJ2-7	TGTGCCAGCAGTCCAGGCTACGAGCAGTACTTC	CASSPGYEQYF
.	.	TRBV3-1/TRBV3-2	TRBJ1-5	TGTGCCAGCAGCCAAGGTCCTCTAGGCAATCAGCCCCAGCATTTT	CASSQGPLGNQPQHF
TRBD1	.	TRBV2	TRBJ2-1	TGTGCCAGCGAGCGGGACAGGGGGTACAATGAGCAGTTCTTC	CASERDRGYNEQFF
.	.	TRBV19	TRBJ1-2	TGTGCCAGTAGTCCGACAGATAGCTATGGCTACACCTTC	CASSPTDSYGYTF
.	.	TRBV7-8	TRBJ2-3	TGTGCCAGCAGCCGCAACACAGATACGCAGTATTTT	CASSRNTDTQYF
.	.	TRBV9	TRBJ2-7	TGTGCCAGCAGCGGAGGCTCTAGCTACGAGCAGTACTTC	CASSGGSSYEQYF
TRBD1	.	TRBV18	TRBJ1-5	TGTGCCAGCTCACTCGACAGGGCTGGCAATCAGCCCCAGCATTTT	CASSLDRAGNQPQHF
TRBD1	.	TRBV2	TRBJ1-6	TGTGCCAGCAGTGATCGGCAGGGGGATTCACCCCTCCACTTT	CASSDRQGDSPLHF
.	.	TRBV14	TRBJ2-7	TGTGCCAGCAGCCCCCCGGGACTTAAGTTCTCCTACGAGCAGTACTTC	CASSPPGLKFSYEQYF
TRBD1	.	TRBV10-3	TRBJ1-1	TGTGCCATCAGTGAGGGGGGGACAGGGGTGACTTTCTTT	CAISEGGTGVTFF
TRBD2	.	TRBV4-1	TRBJ2-3	TGCGCCAGCAGCCAATCCCCCTTGGGGACTAGCGGGAGTACAGATACGCAGTATTTT	CASSQSPLGTSGSTDTQYF
.	.	TRBV7-2	TRBJ2-1	TGTGCCAGCAGCTTACAGGGAGGCTCCTACAATGAGCAGTTCTTC	CASSLQGGSYNEQFF
TRBD2	.	TRBV19	TRBJ2-5	TGTGCCACTAAACCCACGGGAGGAGAGACCCAGTACTTC	CATKPTGGETQYF
TRBD2	.	TRBV6-5	TRBJ2-7	TGTGCCAGCAGAACGACTAGCGGGGCCTCCTACGAGCAGTACTTC	CASRTTSGASYEQYF
.	.	TRBV7-2	TRBJ1-5	TGTGCCAGCAGCTTAGGCAGGATCAATCAGCCCCAGCATTTT	CASSLGRINQPQHF
.	.	TRBV24-1	TRBJ1-5	TGTGCCACCAGTATGGGGGGAGGCAATCAGCCCCAGCATTTT	CATSMGGGNQPQHF
.	.	TRBV6-4	TRBJ2-2	TGTGCCAGCAGTGACTCTCAGCGAAACGGGGAGCTGTTTTTT	CASSDSQRNGELFF
.	.	TRBV20-1	TRBJ1-2	TGCAGTGGTCGGGTTTTCTATGGCTACACCTTC	CSGRVFYGYTF
.	.	TRBV5-1	TRBJ2-7	TGCGCCAGCAGCTTGCGAGCAGCAATCCGGGACATCTCCTACGAGCAGTACTTC	CASSLRAAIRDISYEQYF
.	few	TRBV5-8	TRBJ1-5	TGTGCCAGCAGCTTGCTCAGGGGCGGCAATCAGCCCCAGCATTTT	CASSLLRGGNQPQHF
TRBD1	once	TRBV16	TRBJ1-5	TGTGCCAGCAGCCAATCACCGACAGGGAGTGATCAGCCCCAGCATTTT	CASSQSPTGSDQPQHF
TRBD1	few	TRBV2	TRBJ1-2	TGTGCCAGCAGTGGGGACAGCCACTATGGCTACACCTTC	CASSGDSHYGYTF
.	.	TRBV12-5	TRBJ2-6	TGTGCTAGTGGTTTGGGGCTAGAGTCCTCTGGGGCCAACGTCCTGACTTTC	CASGLGLESSGANVLTF
TRBD1	.	TRBV6-5	TRBJ2-7	TGTGCCAGCAGTTACCCGGGACAGGGGAGAGAGCAGTACTTC	CASSYPGQGREQYF
TRBD2	.	TRBV28	TRBJ2-1	TGTGCCAGCACTACCGTTAGCGGGAGTTCGGACAATGAGCAGTTCTTC	CASTTVSGSSDNEQFF
.	.	TRBV30	TRBJ1-3	TGTGCCTGGAGGCGAAACAGTGGTGGAAACACCATATATTTT	CAWRRNSGGNTIYF
TRBD1	.	TRBV2	TRBJ1-3	TGTGCCAGCAGTGAAGAACAGGGGCGCTCTGGAAACACCATATATTTT	CASSEEQGRSGNTIYF
TRBD1	.	TRBV5-1	TRBJ2-4	TGCGCCAGCAGCGCGGGACAGGGATCCTTCAAAAACATTCAGTACTTC	CASSAGQGSFKNIQYF
.	.	TRBV2	TRBJ2-2	TGTGCCAGCAACAGAGAAAATACAGGGACCTACACCGGGGAGCTGTTTTTT	CASNRENTGTYTGELFF
.	.	TRBV7-9	TRBJ2-7	TGTGCCAGCAGCTCGGGAGCTCCCTACGAGCAGTACTTC	CASSSGAPYEQYF
.	.	TRBV11-2	TRBJ2-5	TGTGCCAGCAGCTTAGGAGGTCACCACCTACAAGAGACCCAGTACTTC	CASSLGGHHLQETQYF
.	.	TRBV28	TRBJ1-2	TGTGCCAGCAGTTTTGGAGGGGACTATGGCTACACCTTC	CASSFGGDYGYTF
.	.	TRBV11-1	TRBJ1-1	TGTGCCAGCAGCTTAATTGGGACAAGGAACACTGAAGCTTTCTTT	CASSLIGTRNTEAFF
TRBD1	.	TRBV27	TRBJ1-4	TGTGCCAGCAGTTTACGCTATACCCGGACAGGGATCGGTAATGAAAAACTGTTTTTT	CASSLRYTRTGIGNEKLFF
.	.	TRBV7-9	TRBJ1-2	TGTGCCAGCAGCTTAGAACAGGCTGCCCGTGGCTACACCTTC	CASSLEQAARGYTF